The source of this T cell receptor beta chain is a study of post-analysis software for immune sequencing data. The CDR3 is 14 amino acids. Trimming pared 4 bases from V and 2 bases from J, leaving 11 bases between. CDR1 and CDR2 (germline): SGHRS, YFSETQ. Whole-study results and caveats: Five TRBV segments, including TRBV5-6, TRBV5-1 and TRBV20-1, were more frequent in patients than controls.

Notes on this clonotype: No antigen is known for it.

The library was made from cDNA and included unique molecular identifiers. TCRdb recomputed calls from the PCR reads with MiXCR, one row per CDR3 protein. The repertoire consists of roughly 650,000 distinct CDR3 sequences, with 59% occurring once and the leading ten covering approximately 10%. Sequenced input: blood. The receptor comes from a girl aged 2 to 10 with multiple sclerosis. This chain links TRBV5-1 with TRBJ2-3, with D possibly called TRBD1 or TRBD2 (5 bases each). The DNA of the CDR3 is TGCGCCAGCAGCCGACGGGGACCCACAGATACGCAGTATTTT. Protein sequence: CASSRRGPTDTQYF.